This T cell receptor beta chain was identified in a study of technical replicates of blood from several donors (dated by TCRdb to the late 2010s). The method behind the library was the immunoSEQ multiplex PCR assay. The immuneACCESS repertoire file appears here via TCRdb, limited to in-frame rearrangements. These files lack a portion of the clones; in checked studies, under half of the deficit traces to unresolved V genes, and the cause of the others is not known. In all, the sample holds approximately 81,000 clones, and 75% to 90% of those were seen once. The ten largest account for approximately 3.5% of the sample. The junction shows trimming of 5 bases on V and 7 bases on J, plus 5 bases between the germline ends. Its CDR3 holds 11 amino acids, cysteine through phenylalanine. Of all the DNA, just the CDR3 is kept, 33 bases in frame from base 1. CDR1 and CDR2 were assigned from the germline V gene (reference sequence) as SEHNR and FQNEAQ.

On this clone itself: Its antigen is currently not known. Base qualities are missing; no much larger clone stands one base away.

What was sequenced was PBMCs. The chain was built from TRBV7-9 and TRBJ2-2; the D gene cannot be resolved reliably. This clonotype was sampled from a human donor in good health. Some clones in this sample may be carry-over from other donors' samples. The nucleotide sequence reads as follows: TGTGCCAGCAGCCCTAGCGGGGAGCTGTTTTTT. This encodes CASSPSGELFF.